The next 20 T cell receptor beta chains were all read from a single sample in a study of CD8+CD57+ T cells in acquired aplastic anemia. Patients chosen for sequencing had shown CD8+CD57+ cell expansion by flow cytometry. According to the study, genomic DNA was the template for TCR beta VDJ and CDR3 profiling. Via MiXCR, TCRdb re-called the reads, giving one row per CDR3 protein. Of roughly 150,000 distinct CDR3 sequences listed, under 55% were seen once; the top ten hold about 3%. Sequences were obtained from sorted CD4+, CD8+, or CD8+CD57+ T cells (not recorded which) from PBMCs. All receptors come from a human donor with aplastic anemia.

This clonotype occurred many times. The rearrangement links TRBV7-2 to TRBJ2-1; 14 positions agree with TRBD2. J was trimmed by 2 bases and V by 0 bases; bases with no gene match: 6. The CDR3 has 19 amino acids. Germline CDR1 and CDR2: SGHTA and FQGNSA. CDR3 loop: CASSLAGTSGSPPYNEQFF. The CDR3 DNA sequence: TGTGCCAGCAGCTTAGCGGGGACTAGCGGGAGTCCCCCCTACAATGAGCAGTTCTTC.

This chain links TRBV9 with TRBJ2-2; D may be TRBD1 or TRBD2 (5 bases each). Trimming shortened V by 9 bases and J by 4 bases, and 10 bases separated the two germline ends. CDR3 size: 12 residues. Germline CDR1 is SGDLS and CDR2 is YYNGEE. DNA for the CDR3: TGTGCCAACCGGGACGGCACCGGGGAGCTGTTTTTT. Protein product: CANRDGTGELFF.

The chain uses TRBV7-2 and TRBJ2-1; D may be TRBD1 (5 bases). With 7 bases removed from V and 3 bases from J, the gap between germline ends came to 10 bases. The length of the CDR3 is 13 residues. Per germline, CDR1 SGHTA and CDR2 FQGNSA. CDR3 amino acids: CASTRTFYNEQFF. CDR3 in DNA: TGTGCCAGCACCAGGACATTCTACAATGAGCAGTTCTTC.

J is TRBJ2-6 and V is TRBV27; D remains unclear. V was pared by 4 bases and J by 4 bases, with 14 bases between. CDR3 length: 16 amino acids. Germline CDR1 is MNHEY and CDR2 is SMNVEV (reference sequence). CDR3 in amino acids: CASSSPSVSGANVLTF. The CDR3 bases are TGTGCCAGCAGTTCCCCATCTGTGTCCGGGGCCAACGTCCTGACTTTC.

The chain couples TRBV6-1 to TRBJ1-2; D remains ambiguous. V was trimmed by 4 bases and J by 11 bases, leaving 14 bases between them. Germline V CDR1 and CDR2: MNHNS, SASEGT. The CDR3 runs 12 residues. The DNA for the CDR3 is TGTGCCAGCAGTGCCCCCGGTACGGGTTACACCTTC. It yields the protein CASSAPGTGYTF.

The chain is built from TRBV11-2 and TRBJ2-7; TRBD1 matches 8 bases. The ends lost 5 bases at V and 1 base at J; junction bases unmatched: 10. Germline CDR1 is SGHAT and CDR2 is FQNNGV. CDR3 length equals 16 residues. The chain's CDR3 is CASSLRDRFLSYEQYF. The DNA of the CDR3 is TGTGCCAGCAGCCTCAGGGACAGGTTCTTATCCTACGAGCAGTACTTC.

This clonotype was seen at least ten times. This chain joins TRBV11-2 and TRBJ2-4; TRBD2 matches at 7 bases. Germline trimming cut 2 bases from V and 0 bases from J; bases unmatched to any gene: 4. The germline gives CDR1 SGHAT, CDR2 FQNNGV. The CDR3 has 16 amino acids. CDR3 loop: CASSLIGGTAKNIQYF. CDR3 DNA sequence: TGTGCCAGCAGCTTAATCGGGGGGACAGCCAAAAACATTCAGTACTTC.

The chain is built from TRBV11-3 and TRBJ2-1, with D tentatively TRBD1 or TRBD2 (6 bases each). Germline CDR1 and CDR2: SGHNT and YENEEA. CDR3 length: 16 amino acids. Trimming stripped 3 bases from V and 8 bases from J, with 20 bases between. The CDR3 coding sequence is TGTGCCAGCAGCTTGGGGGCCTGGGACTCGGCAGATGAGCAGTTCTTC. This translates into CASSLGAWDSADEQFF.

This clonotype appeared many times. The genes are TRBV6-2 or TRBV6-3 and TRBJ1-1; D possibly corresponds to TRBD1 (5 bases). Germline lookup yields CDR1 MNHEY and CDR2 SVGEGT. CDR3 length: 14 residues. The V and J ends lost 4 bases and 0 bases respectively, with 9 bases between them. The CDR3 spells CASSSAGLNTEAFF. The CDR3 DNA is TGTGCCAGCAGTTCGGCAGGGCTGAACACTGAAGCTTTCTTT.

This sequence joins TRBV24-1 and TRBJ2-5, with TRBD2 matching over 8 bases. Germline V gene sequence: CDR1 KGHDR, CDR2 SFDVKD. The J segment lost 1 base and the V segment lost 0 bases, leaving 0 bases of the junction unmatched. The CDR3 contains 15 residues. CDR3 nucleotides: TGTGCCACCAGTGATTTGCGGGGGGGCCAAGAGACCCAGTACTTC. Translation gives CATSDLRGGQETQYF.

The chain carries TRBV19 and TRBJ1-3, with 10 bases lining up with TRBD1. The germline CDR1 and CDR2 sequences are LNHDA and SQIVND (reference sequence). After removal of 7 bases from V and 5 bases from J, the junction contained 5 bases not matched to a gene. This CDR3 spans 14 amino acids. This chain's CDR3 is CASKPGQGRNTIYF. CDR3 nucleotides: TGTGCCAGTAAACCGGGACAGGGGAGAAACACCATATATTTT.

As to this clonotype: A much larger clone lies one base from this, so it may be a read error. The V gene is TRBV25-1, the J gene TRBJ2-7; D may be TRBD1 (6 bases). V was cut by 3 bases and J by 7 bases, with 22 bases left in between. The germline gives CDR1 MGHDK, CDR2 SYGVNS. This CDR3 region has 16 residues. This chain's CDR3 is CASSDIWGRTNNEQYF. The CDR3 DNA reads TGTGCCAGCAGTGACATATGGGGGCGGACGAACAATGAGCAGTACTTC.

The rearrangement joins TRBV11-2 to TRBJ2-1; possibly TRBD2 for D (6 bases). Germline assignment: CDR1 SGHAT and CDR2 FQNNGV. V was cut by 5 bases and J by 10 bases, with 18 bases left in between. The CDR3 contains 14 residues. In nucleotides, the CDR3 is TGTGCCAGCAGCGCCCGCCGGGACTCGGGAGAGCAGTTCTTC. It is translated as CASSARRDSGEQFF.

This clonotype was seen a few times. This chain uses TRBV18 with TRBJ2-7; possible D gene TRBD1, 5 bases. The CDR3 extends over 15 amino acids. Trimming shortened V by 2 bases and J by 1 base, and 12 bases separated the two germline ends. Germline V gene data show CDR1 as KGHSH and CDR2 as LQKENI. CDR3 DNA: TGTGCCAGCTCACCATCTCGTCAGGGATCCTACGAGCAGTACTTC. Its translation is CASSPSRQGSYEQYF.

Concerning this clonotype itself: The junction and the germline gene differ at one end; a read error may be behind it. The rearrangement uses TRBV25-1 and TRBJ1-1; maybe TRBD1 (6 bases). CDR3 length: 13 amino acids. Germline CDR1 MGHDK, CDR2 SYGVNS. The CDR3 nucleotides are TGTGCCAGCAGTTGTTTGCAGGGGACTGAAGCTTCCTTT. Amino acid sequence: CASSCLQGTEASF.

This clonotype was recorded many times. This chain uses TRBV5-1 with TRBJ1-2; D remains unclear. The CDR3 has 13 amino acids. V dropped 5 bases and J dropped 0 bases, with 8 bases sitting between them. Germline-derived CDR1 and CDR2 are SGHRS and YFSETQ. Written as DNA, the CDR3 is TGCGCCAGCAGTGATTCCGCTAACTATGGCTACACCTTC. Translation: CASSDSANYGYTF.

V is TRBV28 and J is TRBJ1-5, with 7 bases fitting TRBD1. Germline V gene sequence: CDR1 MDHEN, CDR2 SYDVKM. Trimming cost V 4 bases and J 5 bases; bases outside gene matches: 8. CDR3 size: 15 residues. CDR3 sequence (DNA): TGTGCCAGCAGTTCTACAGGGGTCTATTATCAGCCCCAGCATTTT. This translates into CASSSTGVYYQPQHF.

For the CDR3, the DNA is TGTGCCAGTCTGAGCCGGAACACCGGGGAGCTGTTTTTT. Amino acid sequence: CASLSRNTGELFF. This chain joins TRBV19 and TRBJ2-2; no reliable D call. The V gene's germline CDR1 is LNHDA and CDR2 SQIVND (reference sequence). The V end was cut by 8 bases, the J end by 1 base, with 8 bases between. The CDR3 sequence is 13 residues long.

The chain couples TRBV7-9 to TRBJ2-5; TRBD2 aligns across 13 bases. The CDR3 totals 16 residues. CDR1 is SEHNR, CDR2 FQNEAQ, per germline (reference sequence). J was trimmed by 4 bases and V by 5 bases; bases with no gene match: 7. The CDR3 sequence: CASSIGLAGVRETQYF. The DNA for the CDR3 is TGTGCCAGCAGCATTGGACTAGCGGGGGTACGAGAGACCCAGTACTTC.

This CDR3 reads CASSEAWGQGPHNEQFF. Written as DNA, the CDR3 is TGTGCCAGCAGTGAAGCGTGGGGGCAGGGCCCCCACAATGAGCAGTTCTTC. The genes are TRBV2 and TRBJ2-1; perhaps TRBD1 as D (6 bases). Trimming shortened V by 0 bases and J by 5 bases, and 17 bases separated the two germline ends. CDR3 length equals 17 residues. Germline CDR1 SNHLY, CDR2 FYNNEI. Combining the CDR3 with reference TRBV2 and TRBJ2-1 gives the whole variable domain EPEVTQTPSHQVTQMGQEVILRCVPISNHLYFYWYRQILGQKVEFLVSFYNNEISEKSEIFDDQFSVERPDGSNFTLKIRSTKLEDSAMYFCASSEAWGQGPHNEQFFGPGTRLTVL.